These 5 T cell receptor beta chains were all obtained from the same sample, sequenced in a study of Ad26.COV2.S vaccination and SARS-CoV-2 variants. Using immunoSEQ multiplex PCR, the repertoire was profiled, and TCRdb retains in-frame clones only, with some absent. The sample gives 300,000 to 350,000 clones, 65% to 90% of which show up once; approximately 11% is in the top ten. Treatment: some 20 received Ad26.COV2.S at low or high dose, single or two shots; about five received placebo; per-sample allocation not given. The investigators took samples on day 63 after the first vaccine or placebo injection. Sequencing was performed on peripheral blood, taken in a trial of Ad26.COV2.S vaccine versus placebo. The receptors stem from a person aged 18-60 years who received the Ad26.COV2.S COVID-19 vaccine or a placebo.

J is TRBJ1-2 and V is TRBV4-1; TRBD1 matches 7 bases. The germline V gene has CDR1 MGHRA and CDR2 YSYEKL. The CDR3 spans 15 residues. V dropped 1 base and J dropped 4; count of bases not matched to a gene: 6. CDR3 loop: CASSQVGRGFYGYTF. The CDR3, as DNA: TGCGCCAGCAGCCAAGTGGGCAGGGGGTTCTATGGCTACACCTTC.

V is TRBV14 and J is TRBJ2-7; 8 nucleotides agree with TRBD1. There are 16 residues in the CDR3. Looked up from germline, CDR1 is SGHDN and CDR2 is FVKESK. V gave up 4 bases and J gave up 5 bases; unmatched junction bases: 13. CDR3 sequence (DNA): TGTGCCAGCAGCCGCGGACTGAACAGGGGGATCGACGAGCAGTACTTC. The encoded protein is CASSRGLNRGIDEQYF.

The chain couples TRBV9 to TRBJ2-4, with TRBD1 matching 12 bases. J gave up 1 base and V 4 bases, and 12 bases lay outside the gene matches. The CDR3 spans 19 residues. Germline CDR1 SGDLS, CDR2 YYNGEE. The CDR3 sequence: CASSPSGTGGSEAKNIQYF. CDR3 coding DNA: TGTGCCAGCAGCCCTTCCGGGACAGGGGGCAGTGAGGCCAAAAACATTCAGTACTTC.

The chain couples TRBV27 to TRBJ2-7; weak D call: TRBD1 (6 bases). Germline CDR1 reads MNHEY; CDR2 reads SMNVEV (reference sequence). The CDR3 is 13 residues long. V lost 3 bases, J lost 1 base, and 7 bases lay in between. Here the CDR3 reads CASSFGQSYEQYF. In nucleotides, the CDR3 is TGTGCCAGCAGTTTCGGACAGTCCTACGAGCAGTACTTC.

J is TRBJ2-1 and V is TRBV7-9; D call uncertain. Per the germline V gene, CDR1 is SEHNR and CDR2 is FQNEAQ (reference sequence). This CDR3 has 14 residues. V shed 5 bases and J shed 0 bases, with 8 bases lying between them. This CDR3 is CASSPDASYNEQFF. CDR3 bases: TGTGCCAGCAGCCCGGACGCCTCCTACAATGAGCAGTTCTTC.